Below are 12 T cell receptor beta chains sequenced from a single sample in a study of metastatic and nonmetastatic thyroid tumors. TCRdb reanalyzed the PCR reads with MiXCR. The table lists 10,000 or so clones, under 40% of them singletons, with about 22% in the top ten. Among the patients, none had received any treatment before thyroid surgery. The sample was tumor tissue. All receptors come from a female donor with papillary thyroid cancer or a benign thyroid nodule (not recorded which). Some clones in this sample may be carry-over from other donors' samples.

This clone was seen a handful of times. The CDR3 region is CASSYSVAGPPEAQYF. The CDR3 coding sequence is TGTGCCAGCAGTTACTCAGTAGCGGGGCCTCCAGAGGCACAGTACTTC. This chain links TRBV6-2 or TRBV6-3 with TRBJ2-5, with 8 bases identical to TRBD2. J lost 11 bases, V lost 0 bases, and 14 bases had no gene match. The CDR3 is made up of 16 amino acids. Germline CDR1 MNHEY, CDR2 SVGEGT.

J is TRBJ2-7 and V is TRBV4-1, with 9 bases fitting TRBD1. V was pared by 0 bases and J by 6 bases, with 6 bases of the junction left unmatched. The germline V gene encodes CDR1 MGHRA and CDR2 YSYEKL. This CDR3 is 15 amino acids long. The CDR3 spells CASSQEGQGGGEQYF. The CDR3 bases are TGCGCCAGCAGCCAAGAGGGACAGGGAGGTGGCGAGCAGTACTTC.

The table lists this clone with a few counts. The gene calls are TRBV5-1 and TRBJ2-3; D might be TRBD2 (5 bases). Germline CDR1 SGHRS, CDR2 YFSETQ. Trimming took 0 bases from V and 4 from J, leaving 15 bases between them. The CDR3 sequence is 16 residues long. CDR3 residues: CASSLEQATRADTQYF. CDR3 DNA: TGCGCCAGCAGCTTGGAGCAGGCGACGCGGGCAGATACGCAGTATTTT.

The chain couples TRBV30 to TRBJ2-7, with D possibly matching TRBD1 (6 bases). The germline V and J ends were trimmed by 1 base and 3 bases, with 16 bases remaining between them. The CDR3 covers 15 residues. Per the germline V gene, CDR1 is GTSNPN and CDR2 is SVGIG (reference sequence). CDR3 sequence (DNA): TGTGCCTGGAGTGACCCCGGGCAGGGGAGCTACGAGCAGTACTTC. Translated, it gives CAWSDPGQGSYEQYF.

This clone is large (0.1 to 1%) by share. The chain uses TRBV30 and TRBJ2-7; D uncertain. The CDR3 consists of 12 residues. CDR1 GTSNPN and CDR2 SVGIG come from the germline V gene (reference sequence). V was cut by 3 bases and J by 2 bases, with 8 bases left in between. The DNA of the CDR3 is TGTGCCTGGAGCTTGGGAACCTACGAGCAGTACTTC. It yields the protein CAWSLGTYEQYF.

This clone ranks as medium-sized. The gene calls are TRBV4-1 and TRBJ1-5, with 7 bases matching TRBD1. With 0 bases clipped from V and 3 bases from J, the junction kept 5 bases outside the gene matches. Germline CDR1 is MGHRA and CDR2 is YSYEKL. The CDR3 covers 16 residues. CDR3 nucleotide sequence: TGCGCCAGCAGCCAAGAGGGGCAGGGGGACAATCAGCCCCAGCATTTT. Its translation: CASSQEGQGDNQPQHF.

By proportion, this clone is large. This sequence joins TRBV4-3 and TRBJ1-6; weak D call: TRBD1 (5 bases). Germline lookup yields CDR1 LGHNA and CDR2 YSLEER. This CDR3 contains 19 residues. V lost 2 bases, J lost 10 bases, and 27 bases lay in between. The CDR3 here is CASSQTPTGPGGTRSPLHF. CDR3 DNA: TGCGCCAGCAGCCAAACCCCCACTGGGCCGGGGGGGACTCGGTCACCCCTCCACTTT.

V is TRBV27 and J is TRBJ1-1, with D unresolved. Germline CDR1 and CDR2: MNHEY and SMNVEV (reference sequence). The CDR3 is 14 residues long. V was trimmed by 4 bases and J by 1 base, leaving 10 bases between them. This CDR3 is CASSSGWWNTEAFF. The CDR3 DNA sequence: TGTGCCAGCAGTTCTGGGTGGTGGAACACTGAAGCTTTCTTT.

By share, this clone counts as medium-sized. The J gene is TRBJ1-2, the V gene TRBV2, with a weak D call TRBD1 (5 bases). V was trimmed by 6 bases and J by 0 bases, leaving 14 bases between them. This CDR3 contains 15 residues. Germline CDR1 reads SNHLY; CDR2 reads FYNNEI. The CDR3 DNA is TGTGCCAGCAGGGGACGCGAAACGCCTAACTATGGCTACACCTTC. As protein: CASRGRETPNYGYTF.

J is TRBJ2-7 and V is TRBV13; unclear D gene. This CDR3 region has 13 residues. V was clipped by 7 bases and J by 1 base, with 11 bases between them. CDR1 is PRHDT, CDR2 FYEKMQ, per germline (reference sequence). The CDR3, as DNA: TGTGCCAGCAAGCCCGGTAATTCCTACGAGCAGTACTTC. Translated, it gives CASKPGNSYEQYF.

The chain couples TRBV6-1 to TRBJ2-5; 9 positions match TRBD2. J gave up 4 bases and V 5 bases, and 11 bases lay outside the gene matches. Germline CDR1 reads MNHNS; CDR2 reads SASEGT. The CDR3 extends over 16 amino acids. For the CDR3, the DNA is TGTGCCAGCAGTCCCGGACTAGCGCTTGGAGGAGAGACCCAGTACTTC. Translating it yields CASSPGLALGGETQYF.

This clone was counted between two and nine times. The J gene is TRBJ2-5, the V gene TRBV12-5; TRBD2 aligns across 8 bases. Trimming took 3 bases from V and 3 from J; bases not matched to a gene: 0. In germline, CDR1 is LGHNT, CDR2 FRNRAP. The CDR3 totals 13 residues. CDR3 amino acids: CASGFSGEETQYF. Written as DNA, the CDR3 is TGTGCTAGTGGTTTTAGCGGGGAAGAGACCCAGTACTTC.